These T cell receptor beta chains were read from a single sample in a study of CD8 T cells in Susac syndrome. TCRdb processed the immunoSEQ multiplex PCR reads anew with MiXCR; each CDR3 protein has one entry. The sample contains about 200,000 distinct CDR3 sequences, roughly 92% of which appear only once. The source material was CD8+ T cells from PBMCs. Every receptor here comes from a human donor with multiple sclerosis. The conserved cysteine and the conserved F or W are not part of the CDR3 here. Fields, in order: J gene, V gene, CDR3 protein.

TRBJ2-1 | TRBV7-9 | ASRLAGGPEF
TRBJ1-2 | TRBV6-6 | ASSYLVVDNYGYT
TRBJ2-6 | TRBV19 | ASGNRSLLAGANVLT
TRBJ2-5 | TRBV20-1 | SASDSWSIETQY
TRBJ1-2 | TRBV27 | ASSPGTGGSWHGYT
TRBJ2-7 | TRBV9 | ASSSRKRCWFEQY
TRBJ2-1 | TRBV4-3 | ASSQRTSGGNEQF
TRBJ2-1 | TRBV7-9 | ASGREQF
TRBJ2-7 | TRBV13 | ASSATLGGYEQY
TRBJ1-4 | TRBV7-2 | ASSLAGGRLDWTNEKLF
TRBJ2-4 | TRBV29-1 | SVEQGSGFQY
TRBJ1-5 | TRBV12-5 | ASGLPGGGSNQPQH
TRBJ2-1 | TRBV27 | ASSPSRWEQF
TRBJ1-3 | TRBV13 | ASSFLQGGISGNTIY
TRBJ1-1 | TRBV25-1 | ASRSWGMNTEAF
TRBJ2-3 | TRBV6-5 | ASSPTRTDTQY
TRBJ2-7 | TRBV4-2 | ASSQDLGGPTSSYEQY
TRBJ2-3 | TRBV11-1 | ASSSPAGRGGTGRADTQY
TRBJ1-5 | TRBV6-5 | ASSYSGGAEQPQH
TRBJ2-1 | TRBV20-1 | SASEAYEQF